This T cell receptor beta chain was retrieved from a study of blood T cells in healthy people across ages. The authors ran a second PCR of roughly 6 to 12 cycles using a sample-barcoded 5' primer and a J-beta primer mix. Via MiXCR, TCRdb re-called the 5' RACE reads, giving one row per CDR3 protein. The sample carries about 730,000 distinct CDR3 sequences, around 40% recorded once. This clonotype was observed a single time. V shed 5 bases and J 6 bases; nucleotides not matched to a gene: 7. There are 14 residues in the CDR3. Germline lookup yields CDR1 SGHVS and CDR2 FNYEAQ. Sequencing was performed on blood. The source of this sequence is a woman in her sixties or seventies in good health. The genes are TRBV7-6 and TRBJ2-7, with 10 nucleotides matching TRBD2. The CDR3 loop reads CASSVSSGSPEQYF. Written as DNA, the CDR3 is TGTGCCAGCAGCGTTTCTAGCGGGAGTCCCGAGCAGTACTTC.